Below, 8 T cell receptor beta chains from the same sample are listed, as sequenced in a study of CD8+CD57+ T cells in acquired aplastic anemia. Profiling of TCR beta VDJ combinations and CDR3 sequences used genomic DNA as template. TCRdb re-analysed the reads in MiXCR, keeping a single row per CDR3 protein. The table has about 110,000 distinct CDR3 sequences, 51% seen once. Input material: sorted CD4+, CD8+, or CD8+CD57+ T cells (not recorded which) from PBMCs. These receptor sequences come from a human donor in good health, serving as a control.

This clonotype was counted ten times or more. The V call is TRBV20-1, the J call TRBJ1-1; no clear D. The V end was cut by 3 bases, the J end by 3 bases, with 14 bases between. The length of the CDR3 is 14 residues. CDR1 is DFQATT, CDR2 SNEGSKA, per germline (reference sequence). CDR3 nucleotide sequence: TGCAGTGCTAGGGGCTGGGCGTATGACACTGAAGCTTTCTTT. Its translation is CSARGWAYDTEAFF.

The sample holds a few counts of this clonotype. The chain employs TRBV6-5 and TRBJ2-1, with 8 nucleotides matching TRBD2. The CDR3 covers 16 residues. Germline V gene data show CDR1 as MNHEY and CDR2 as SVGAGI. Trimming removed 6 bases from V and 6 bases from J; junction bases left unmatched: 13. This chain's CDR3 is CASRLLAERLGNEQFF. CDR3 coding DNA: TGTGCCAGCAGATTACTAGCGGAGCGGCTCGGCAATGAGCAGTTCTTC.

In this sample, this clonotype turned up many times. The rearrangement links TRBV6-5 to TRBJ1-1; the D gene is possibly TRBD1 (6 bases). The CDR3 spans 11 residues. V lost 11 bases to trimming and J lost 5 bases, with 12 bases between them. Germline assignment: CDR1 MNHEY and CDR2 SVGAGI. The CDR3 reads CAAGGLTEAFF. In DNA, the CDR3 is TGTGCCGCCGGGGGGCTAACTGAAGCTTTCTTT.

This clonotype has a count of ten or more. The junction differs from germline at one of its ends, possibly a read error. The chain has TRBV4-3 and TRBJ1-1; the match to TRBD1 covers 7 bases. The CDR3 is 13 amino acids. The germline CDR1 and CDR2 sequences are LGHNA and YSLEER. As DNA, the CDR3 is TGCGCCAGCAGCCAAGTTTACAGGGGCGATCACTTTTTT. This encodes CASSQVYRGDHFF.

V gene TRBV2 combines with J gene TRBJ2-7; no firm D call. This CDR3 is 15 amino acids long. Between the trimmed V and J ends, which lost 3 bases and 4 bases, there was a span of 16 bases. Germline CDR1 and CDR2: SNHLY and FYNNEI. CDR3 sequence (DNA): TGTGCCAGCAGTGATAGTGAGAGCTCCTCTTACGAGCAGTACTTC. Encoded protein: CASSDSESSSYEQYF.

As for this clonotype: At one end, the junction sequence differs from germline, possibly due to a read error. The chain couples TRBV29-1 to TRBJ1-1; the D gene is possibly TRBD1 (5 bases). This CDR3 has 13 residues. Germline V gene lookup returns CDR1 SQVTM and CDR2 ANQGSEA. CDR3: CGVLQDPKTEAFF. The CDR3 DNA is TGCGGCGTTCTACAGGACCCGAAGACTGAAGCTTTCTTT.

V usage is TRBV5-6 and J usage is TRBJ2-5; 7 nucleotides match TRBD1. Near its end, the DNA agrees better with TRBJ2-7, so the J call may be wrong. Germline values: CDR1 SGHDT, CDR2 YYEEEE. The CDR3 contains 14 residues. In nucleotides, the CDR3 is TGTGCCAGCAGCTTGGCTGAGGGGGCCACCGAGCAGTACTTC. Its translation: CASSLAEGATEQYF.

Concerning this clonotype: A much larger clone differs by one base, so this may be a read error. The chain links TRBV27 to TRBJ1-2; weak D call: TRBD1 (6 bases). V was shortened by 5 bases and J by 2 bases, with 18 bases between the two germline ends. Germline CDR1 reads MNHEY; CDR2 reads SMNVEV (reference sequence). This CDR3 has 16 amino acids. Here the CDR3 reads CASSPSPGEVNYGYTF. The DNA for the CDR3 is TGTGCCAGCAGTCCATCCCCAGGGGAGGTAAACTATGGCTACACCTTC.